Below, 27 T cell receptor beta chains from the same sample are listed, as sequenced in a study of control samples from healthy donors and cancer patients. Using immunoSEQ multiplex PCR, the repertoire was profiled, and TCRdb retains in-frame clones only, with some absent. The table lists about 140,000 clones, just over 85% of them singletons. Sequenced material: blood. Source of these receptors: a man aged 18-30 years in good health.

V usage is TRBV5-6 and J usage is TRBJ1-3; the D is unclear. CDR1 SGHDT and CDR2 YYEEEE come from the germline V gene. V lost 4 bases, J lost 0 bases, and 11 bases lay in between. CDR3 length: 15 residues. The CDR3 region has the DNA TGTGCCAGCAGCCTCGGGTTCCGCTCTGGAAACACCATATATTTT. This gives the protein CASSLGFRSGNTIYF.

The rearrangement links TRBV15 to TRBJ2-2; 7 bases fit TRBD1. The CDR3 covers 17 residues. V shed 1 base, J shed 4 bases, and the junction held 9 bases outside the gene matches. Germline assignment: CDR1 LNHNV and CDR2 YYDKDF (reference sequence). CDR3 sequence: CATSRAPRQGPTGELFF. CDR3 in DNA: TGTGCCACCAGCAGAGCTCCGAGACAGGGACCCACCGGGGAGCTGTTTTTT.

This rearrangement joins TRBV4-1 to TRBJ1-3; tentatively, D is TRBD1 (5 bases). The V end was cut by 0 bases, the J end by 4 bases, with 10 bases between. Per the germline V gene, CDR1 is MGHRA and CDR2 is YSYEKL. The CDR3 is 15 residues long. CDR3 sequence (DNA): TGCGCCAGCAGCCAAGACAGGGCGAGAGGAAACACCATATATTTT. It encodes CASSQDRARGNTIYF.

The V call is TRBV7-3, the J call TRBJ2-3; possible D gene TRBD1, 6 bases. The length of the CDR3 is 13 residues. CDR1 is SGHTA, CDR2 FQGTGA, per germline. V lost 5 bases and J lost 6, with 12 bases in between. The CDR3 here is CASSAQGADTQYF. In nucleotides, the CDR3 is TGTGCCAGCAGCGCACAGGGCGCGGATACGCAGTATTTT.

The chain recombines TRBV14 with TRBJ2-1; 9 bases fit TRBD1. Germline CDR1 reads SGHDN; CDR2 reads FVKESK. V gave up 6 bases and J gave up 9 bases; unmatched junction bases: 12. The CDR3 contains 15 residues. The chain's CDR3 is CASRSRTGEFGEQFF. In DNA, the CDR3 is TGTGCCAGCAGATCTAGGACAGGGGAGTTTGGTGAGCAGTTCTTC.

The chain recombines TRBV28 with TRBJ2-7; 9 positions match TRBD1. This CDR3 has 13 amino acids. V gave up 8 bases and J gave up 3 bases; unmatched junction bases: 5. Germline V CDR1 and CDR2: MDHEN, SYDVKM. CDR3 protein: CASAGTGLYEQYF. CDR3 DNA: TGTGCCAGCGCCGGGACAGGGCTCTACGAGCAGTACTTC. The complete variable domain, with remaining parts taken from reference TRBV28 and TRBJ2-7, reads DVKVTQSSRYLVKRTGEKVFLECVQDMDHENMFWYRQDPGLGLRLIYFSYDVKMKEKGDIPEGYSVSREKKERFSLILESASTNQTSMYLCASAGTGLYEQYFGPGTRLTVT.

The chain uses TRBV2 and TRBJ2-6, with D perhaps given as TRBD1 or TRBD2 (5 bases each). This CDR3 is 18 amino acids long. Trimming cost V 6 bases and J 0 bases, with 18 bases left between them. Germline V lookup: CDR1 SNHLY, CDR2 FYNNEI. CDR3 DNA: TGTGCCAGCAGACACACGACCGGGACGCGCTCTGGGGCCAACGTCCTGACTTTC. This translates into CASRHTTGTRSGANVLTF.

This clone has only a few counts. The CDR3 region is CASSPPRTRARETQYF. In nucleotides, the CDR3 is TGTGCCAGCAGCCCGCCCAGGACACGGGCCAGAGAGACCCAGTACTTC. The J gene is TRBJ2-5, the V gene TRBV7-2, with D possibly being TRBD1 (5 bases). The CDR3 is 16 residues long. Trimming cost V 5 bases and J 4 bases, with 20 bases left between them. The germline V gene has CDR1 SGHTA and CDR2 FQGNSA.

This clone rates as medium-sized. The chain couples TRBV20-1 to TRBJ1-5, with a possible D match to TRBD1 (6 bases). V lost 3 bases to trimming and J lost 6 bases, with 12 bases between them. CDR1 DFQATT and CDR2 SNEGSKA come from the germline V gene (reference sequence). The CDR3 contains 13 residues. CDR3 in DNA: TGCAGTGCTAGTAGGGGGGCTGGTCAGCCCCAGCATTTT. Translating it yields CSASRGAGQPQHF.

The rearrangement links TRBV6-2 or TRBV6-3 to TRBJ1-2; D remains unclear. V dropped 6 bases and J dropped 5 bases, with 10 bases sitting between them. The CDR3 has 12 residues. CDR1 MNHEY and CDR2 SVGEGT come from the germline V gene. CDR3 region: CASSDALYGYTF. The CDR3 region has the DNA TGTGCCAGCAGCGACGCCCTATATGGCTACACCTTC.

The CDR3 DNA reads TGTGCCAGCAGCCCCGGGGGGCGAGAACTGTTTTTT. Translating it yields CASSPGGRELFF. The chain recombines TRBV7-2 with TRBJ1-4; a possible D gene is TRBD1 (6 bases). V shed 5 bases and J shed 12 bases, with 13 bases lying between them. This CDR3 has 12 residues. Germline CDR1 reads SGHTA; CDR2 reads FQGNSA.

The CDR3 DNA reads as TGTGCCAGCAGTGATCCAGGGGGCCAGAACACTGAAGCTTTCTTT. It yields the protein CASSDPGGQNTEAFF. The chain is built from TRBV2 and TRBJ1-1; 8 positions agree with TRBD1. The V and J ends lost 3 bases and 1 base, in that order; junction bases with no gene match: 4. CDR1 and CDR2 (germline): SNHLY, FYNNEI. There are 15 residues in the CDR3.

A few counts support this clone. The V and J genes are TRBV3-1 (or the pseudogene TRBV3-2) and TRBJ1-6; D uncertain. The V end lost 3 bases, the J end lost 9 bases, and 12 bases lay between the germline ends. CDR1 is LGHDT and CDR2 is YNNKEL in the germline V gene (reference sequence). The CDR3 consists of 14 residues. For the CDR3, the DNA is TGTGCCAGCAGCCATAGAAGTAGCCCTTCACCCCTCCACTTT. Encoded protein: CASSHRSSPSPLHF.

The chain combines TRBV7-8 with TRBJ1-4; unclear D gene. The V gene lost 4 bases and the J gene lost 4 bases, with 10 bases spanning the gap. CDR3 size: 14 residues. Germline V gives CDR1 SGHVS, CDR2 FQNEAQ. CDR3 loop: CASSSDVVNEKLFF. CDR3 in DNA: TGTGCCAGCAGCTCGGACGTGGTTAATGAAAAACTGTTTTTT.

This clone appeared a single time. The J gene is TRBJ2-2, the V gene TRBV4-3; no definite D call. Per the germline V gene, CDR1 is LGHNA and CDR2 is YSLEER. The CDR3 loop spans 15 amino acids. Trimming cost V 1 base and J 10 bases, with 16 bases left between them. The CDR3 reads CASSQVGRSRVELFF. CDR3 in DNA: TGCGCCAGCAGCCAAGTTGGAAGGTCCCGGGTGGAGCTGTTTTTT.

The chain has TRBV7-2 and TRBJ2-7; the match to TRBD1 covers 9 bases. Germline trimming cut 5 bases from V and 4 bases from J; bases unmatched to any gene: 6. The CDR3 has 14 residues. Germline V gene data show CDR1 as SGHTA and CDR2 as FQGNSA. The CDR3 DNA sequence: TGTGCCAGCAGCCAGGGACAGGGTGGGTACGAGCAGTACTTC. Translated: CASSQGQGGYEQYF.

CDR3 amino acids: CASSDFSGGTEAFF. The CDR3 DNA reads as TGTGCCAGCAGTGACTTTAGCGGAGGAACTGAAGCTTTCTTT. The J gene is TRBJ1-1, the V gene TRBV6-4; D call uncertain. Trimming pared 1 base from V and 5 bases from J, leaving 11 bases between. This CDR3 spans 14 amino acids. In germline, CDR1 is MRHNA, CDR2 SNTAGT.

The chain is built from TRBV18 and TRBJ2-1, with D possibly matching TRBD2 (5 bases). The V gene's germline CDR1 is KGHSH and CDR2 LQKENI. V lost 1 base to trimming and J lost 8 bases, with 15 bases between them. CDR3 length: 15 residues. The DNA for the CDR3 is TGTGCCAGCTCACCACGTCACTCGGGGAAAGATGAGCAGTTCTTC. Protein: CASSPRHSGKDEQFF.

The chain uses TRBV4-2 and TRBJ1-2, with D tentatively TRBD1 (6 bases). The CDR3 spans 15 residues. Trimming shortened V by 4 bases and J by 2 bases, and 14 bases separated the two germline ends. CDR1 is LGHNA and CDR2 is YNFKEQ in the germline V gene. The CDR3 DNA sequence: TGTGCCAGCAGCCTAGGAGGGGGGCTGAACTATGGCTACACCTTC. Residues: CASSLGGGLNYGYTF.

The chain uses TRBV4-1 and TRBJ1-3; the match to TRBD1 covers 10 bases. This CDR3 has 17 amino acids. Germline CDR1 and CDR2: MGHRA and YSYEKL. Germline trimming cut 4 bases from V and 0 bases from J; bases unmatched to any gene: 6. The CDR3: CASSPADRGFSGNTIYF. The CDR3 DNA follows: TGCGCCAGCAGCCCAGCGGACAGGGGGTTCTCTGGAAACACCATATATTTT.

The V call is TRBV7-2, the J call TRBJ2-1; 10 bases agree with TRBD2. The germline V gene encodes CDR1 SGHTA and CDR2 FQGNSA. V was pared by 6 bases and J by 6 bases, with 8 bases of the junction left unmatched. The CDR3 length is 15 residues. CDR3 nucleotide sequence: TGTGCCAGCAGTGAAAGCGGGGGGGCTTTCAATGAGCAGTTCTTC. It yields the protein CASSESGGAFNEQFF.

The chain combines TRBV4-2 with TRBJ1-3, with D maybe TRBD1 (5 bases). V lost 6 bases to trimming and J lost 0 bases, with 18 bases between them. The CDR3 has 17 amino acids. Germline CDR1 LGHNA, CDR2 YNFKEQ. In DNA form, the CDR3 reads TGTGCCAGCAGGAATGGGGGAGCAGCGAGCTCTGGAAACACCATATATTTT. Its protein product is CASRNGGAASSGNTIYF.

The chain joins TRBV5-1 to TRBJ2-7, with D perhaps matching TRBD1 or TRBD2 (5 bases each). In germline, CDR1 is SGHRS, CDR2 YFSETQ. There are 12 residues in the CDR3. V was clipped by 3 bases and J by 4 bases, with 8 bases between them. The CDR3 protein is CASSWDGYEQYF. The CDR3 nucleotides read TGCGCCAGCAGCTGGGACGGGTACGAGCAGTACTTC.

V is TRBV28 and J is TRBJ2-3, with 8 positions matching TRBD1. Germline V CDR1 and CDR2: MDHEN, SYDVKM. The length of the CDR3 is 13 residues. The V gene end was trimmed by 5 bases and the J gene end by 5 bases; junction bases not matched to a gene: 3. The CDR3 loop is CASSGTGRDTQYF. As DNA, the CDR3 is TGTGCCAGCAGTGGGACAGGCCGAGATACGCAGTATTTT. Filled out from reference TRBV28 and TRBJ2-3, the complete variable domain reads DVKVTQSSRYLVKRTGEKVFLECVQDMDHENMFWYRQDPGLGLRLIYFSYDVKMKEKGDIPEGYSVSREKKERFSLILESASTNQTSMYLCASSGTGRDTQYFGPGTRLTVL.

J is TRBJ1-6 and V is TRBV7-9, with D tentatively TRBD1 (6 bases). Trimming removed 1 base from V and 7 bases from J, with 14 bases in between. Germline V gene sequence: CDR1 SEHNR, CDR2 FQNEAQ (reference sequence). The CDR3 spans 16 residues. CDR3: CASSLGPGTRNSPLHF. The DNA of the CDR3 is TGTGCCAGCAGCTTAGGTCCCGGGACACGGAATTCACCCCTCCACTTT.

The V and J genes are TRBV28 and TRBJ2-3; D gene uncertain. Trimming took 3 bases from V and 5 from J, leaving 12 bases between them. The CDR3 sequence is 14 residues long. Germline assignment: CDR1 MDHEN and CDR2 SYDVKM. As DNA, the CDR3 is TGTGCCAGCAGTTTCGGTGGCCCTCAAGATACGCAGTATTTT. It is translated as CASSFGGPQDTQYF.

The chain combines TRBV6-2 or TRBV6-3 with TRBJ1-1; tentative D call: TRBD1 (5 bases). The germline V and J ends were trimmed by 4 bases and 5 bases, with 8 bases remaining between them. The CDR3 has 12 amino acids. CDR1 is MNHEY and CDR2 is SVGEGT in the germline V gene. The CDR3 bases are TGTGCCAGCAGTTGGAGGGGAACTGAAGCTTTCTTT. Its protein is CASSWRGTEAFF.